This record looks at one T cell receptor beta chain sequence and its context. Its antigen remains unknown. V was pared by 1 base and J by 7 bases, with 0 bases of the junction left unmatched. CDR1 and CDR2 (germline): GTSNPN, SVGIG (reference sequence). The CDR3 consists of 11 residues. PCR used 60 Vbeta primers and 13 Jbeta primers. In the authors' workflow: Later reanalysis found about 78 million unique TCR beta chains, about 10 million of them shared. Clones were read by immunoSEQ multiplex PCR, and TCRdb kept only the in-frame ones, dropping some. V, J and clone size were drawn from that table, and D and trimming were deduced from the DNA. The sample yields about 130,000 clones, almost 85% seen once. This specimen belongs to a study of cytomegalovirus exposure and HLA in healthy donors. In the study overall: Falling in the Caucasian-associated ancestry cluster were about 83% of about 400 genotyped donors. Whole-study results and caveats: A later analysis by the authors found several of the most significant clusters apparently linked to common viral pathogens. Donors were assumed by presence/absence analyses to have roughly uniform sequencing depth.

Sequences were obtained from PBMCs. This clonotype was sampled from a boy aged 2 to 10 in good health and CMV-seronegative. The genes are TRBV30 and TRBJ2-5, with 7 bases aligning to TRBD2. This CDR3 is CAWSGGGTQYF. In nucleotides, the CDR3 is TGTGCCTGGAGTGGCGGGGGGACCCAGTACTTC.